Below, 21 T cell receptor beta chains from the same sample are listed, as sequenced in a study of cytomegalovirus exposure and HLA in healthy donors (dated by TCRdb to the late 2010s). The library was produced with the immunoSEQ multiplex PCR assay. The multiplex PCR relied on a mix of 60 forward primers for TCR Vbeta segments and 13 reverse primers for TCR Jbeta segments. In its TCRdb copy, this immuneACCESS table keeps in-frame sequences only and misses some clones. Where compared with another copy, unresolved V genes explain less than half of these, and the others have no known cause. For this sample the table gives 85,000 to 100,000 clones, of which 60% to 80% were detected only once. Jointly, the top ten make up around 6.6% of the sample. Sequencing used PBMCs. The receptors originated from a man aged 50-60 years in good health and CMV-seropositive.

This chain links TRBV7-3 with TRBJ1-2; D perhaps matches TRBD1 (6 bases). The CDR3 covers 17 residues. Germline V gene sequence: CDR1 SGHTA, CDR2 FQGTGA. Trimming took 4 bases from V and 0 from J, leaving 18 bases between them. The chain's CDR3 is CASSSGGQAYPNYGYTF. The CDR3 coding sequence is TGTGCCAGCAGCTCCGGGGGGCAGGCTTACCCTAACTATGGCTACACCTTC.

V usage is TRBV4-3 and J usage is TRBJ2-5; 7 bases align to TRBD2. The assigned J gene may be wrong: the sequence end matches TRBJ2-7 better. The CDR3 sequence is 15 residues long. The V gene's germline CDR1 is LGHNA and CDR2 YSLEER. The CDR3, as DNA: TGCGCCAGCAGCCAAAACCAGCGGGGCATCTACGAGCAGTACTTC. Translating it yields CASSQNQRGIYEQYF.

This clone was observed once. The chain is built from TRBV18 and TRBJ1-3; 7 nucleotides line up with TRBD1. The V gene end was trimmed by 4 bases and the J gene end by 0 bases; junction bases not matched to a gene: 6. The V gene's germline CDR1 is KGHSH and CDR2 LQKENI. This CDR3 is built from 16 residues. This chain's CDR3 is CASSLKTGNSGNTIYF. The CDR3 DNA reads as TGTGCCAGCTCACTAAAGACAGGGAACTCTGGAAACACCATATATTTT.

The V gene is TRBV5-1, the J gene TRBJ1-1; TRBD1 agrees at 9 bases. The V and J ends lost 1 base and 6 bases, in that order; junction bases with no gene match: 10. CDR3 length: 16 amino acids. Germline lookup yields CDR1 SGHRS and CDR2 YFSETQ. The chain's CDR3 is CASSLPGQGRRAEAFF. In DNA, the CDR3 is TGCGCCAGCAGCTTGCCGGGACAGGGACGGAGGGCTGAAGCTTTCTTT. The full variable domain, completed using reference TRBV5-1 and TRBJ1-1, is KAGVTQTPRYLIKTRGQQVTLSCSPISGHRSVSWYQQTPGQGLQFLFEYFSETQRNKGNFPGRFSGRQFSNSRSEMNVSTLELGDSALYLCASSLPGQGRRAEAFFGQGTRLTVV.

This chain connects TRBV4-1 to TRBJ2-3; the match to TRBD2 covers 7 bases. J gave up 0 bases and V 1 base, and 13 bases lay outside the gene matches. CDR1 is MGHRA, CDR2 YSYEKL, per germline. The CDR3 is made up of 19 amino acids. Here the CDR3 DNA reads TGCGCCAGCAGCCAAGCTTCCCGGGGGGAGATTTCTAGCACAGATACGCAGTATTTT. Translated, it gives CASSQASRGEISSTDTQYF.

This chain joins TRBV23-1 and TRBJ2-3; 9 bases are shared with TRBD1. TRBV23-1 carries the ORF label, with uncertain function. This CDR3 comprises 14 residues. J lost 4 bases, V lost 8 bases, and 7 bases had no gene match. This CDR3 is CASGGQGVPDTQYF. CDR3 DNA: TGCGCCAGCGGGGGACAGGGAGTCCCAGATACGCAGTATTTT.

The CDR3: CASSQVGTGAHEQYF. The CDR3 coding sequence is TGCGCCAGCAGCCAGGTGGGGACAGGGGCCCACGAGCAGTACTTC. The chain combines TRBV4-1 with TRBJ2-7; 10 bases line up with TRBD1. The CDR3 has 15 residues. V shed 3 bases and J 5 bases; nucleotides not matched to a gene: 7. Germline values: CDR1 MGHRA, CDR2 YSYEKL.

The CDR3 sequence is CSVGGGSSYNEQFF. Written as DNA, the CDR3 is TGCAGCGTGGGAGGGGGGAGCTCCTACAATGAGCAGTTCTTC. The chain has TRBV29-1 and TRBJ2-1, with a possible D match to TRBD2 (7 bases). Between the trimmed V and J ends, which lost 6 bases and 0 bases, there was a span of 12 bases. Germline V CDR1 and CDR2: SQVTM, ANQGSEA. The CDR3 length is 14 residues.

The genes are TRBV30 and TRBJ1-1, with 8 bases identical to TRBD1. V dropped 3 bases and J dropped 1; count of bases not matched to a gene: 7. The germline V gene has CDR1 GTSNPN and CDR2 SVGIG (reference sequence). The CDR3 is 15 amino acids. CDR3 protein: CAWRLKGTGNTEAFF. CDR3 coding DNA: TGTGCCTGGAGGTTGAAAGGGACAGGGAACACTGAAGCTTTCTTT.

The gene calls are TRBV5-6 and TRBJ1-1; D remains ambiguous. The CDR3 has 17 amino acids. Germline CDR1 is SGHDT and CDR2 is YYEEEE. Trimming pared 4 bases from V and 0 bases from J, leaving 19 bases between. Here the CDR3 DNA reads TGTGCCAGCAGCGGAGGAGGCCCTAGGCTGATGAACACTGAAGCTTTCTTT. The encoded protein is CASSGGGPRLMNTEAFF.

This rearrangement joins TRBV15 to TRBJ2-5, with 7 bases identical to TRBD1. The CDR3 length is 15 residues. Germline CDR1 reads LNHNV; CDR2 reads YYDKDF (reference sequence). V trimming: 2 bases; J trimming: 1 base; junction bases outside the gene matches: 4. DNA of the CDR3: TGTGCCACCAGCAGACCAGGGGGATTCCAAGAGACCCAGTACTTC. Encoded protein: CATSRPGGFQETQYF.

The sample holds one count of this clone. The chain employs TRBV4-2 and TRBJ1-5, with 11 bases that match TRBD1. The length of the CDR3 is 16 residues. Unmatched junction bases numbered 5, after V lost 5 bases and J lost 2 bases. Germline lookup yields CDR1 LGHNA and CDR2 YNFKEQ. CDR3 nucleotides: TGTGCCAGCAGCAACCGGACAGGGGGCGGCAATCAGCCCCAGCATTTT. This sequence encodes CASSNRTGGGNQPQHF.

The CDR3, as DNA: TGTGCCAGCACCCTATTTTCACGGGGTCTGGATACGCAGTATTTT. Its protein product is CASTLFSRGLDTQYF. The V and J genes are TRBV11-3 and TRBJ2-3; D may be TRBD2 (5 bases). CDR1 and CDR2 (germline): SGHNT, YENEEA. The CDR3 consists of 15 residues. V dropped 7 bases and J dropped 6 bases, with 20 bases sitting between them.

Regarding this clone: Germline is not matched at one junction end, which may reflect a read error. The chain uses TRBV7-3 and TRBJ1-1; 8 bases align to TRBD1. The CDR3 spans 15 residues. Germline CDR1 is SGHTA and CDR2 is FQGTGA. The CDR3 DNA follows: TGTGCCAGCAGCTTAAATTCCGCAGGGGGCGCTGAGGCTTTCTTT. This encodes CASSLNSAGGAEAFF.

The count of this clone is one. The chain has TRBV7-7 and TRBJ2-7, with 7 nucleotides matching TRBD2. Germline CDR1 reads SSHAT; CDR2 reads FNYEAQ (reference sequence). The V and J ends lost 4 bases and 3 bases, in that order; junction bases with no gene match: 9. The CDR3 is 15 amino acids. The chain's CDR3 is CASSSRPGLGYEQYF. CDR3 DNA sequence: TGTGCCAGCAGCTCCCGACCCGGACTAGGCTACGAGCAGTACTTC.

The chain links TRBV14 to TRBJ1-6; no firm D call. This CDR3 contains 14 residues. V was trimmed by 9 bases and J by 0 bases, leaving 9 bases between them. CDR1 and CDR2 from the germline V gene are SGHDN and FVKESK. This CDR3 reads CASSSSSYNSPLHF. The CDR3 DNA is TGTGCCAGTAGTTCGAGCTCCTATAATTCACCCCTCCACTTT.

This chain uses TRBV10-3 with TRBJ2-2; D gene uncertain. This CDR3 region has 12 residues. The germline gives CDR1 ENHRY, CDR2 SYGVKD. V was clipped by 3 bases and J by 3 bases, with 2 bases between them. CDR3 DNA sequence: TGTGCCATCAGTGACTACACCGGGGAGCTGTTTTTT. It codes for CAISDYTGELFF.

This chain connects TRBV4-1 to TRBJ2-1, with TRBD1 matching over 7 bases. J gave up 8 bases and V 4 bases, and 8 bases lay outside the gene matches. The CDR3 sequence is 14 residues long. Germline V CDR1 and CDR2: MGHRA, YSYEKL. CDR3 loop: CASSPRQGNYEQFF. The CDR3 bases are TGCGCCAGCAGCCCCCGACAGGGCAACTATGAGCAGTTCTTC.

The V gene is TRBV7-8, the J gene TRBJ1-1; no clear D. V lost 7 bases to trimming and J lost 0 bases, with 15 bases between them. The CDR3 totals 15 residues. Germline V CDR1 and CDR2: SGHVS, FQNEAQ. The CDR3 nucleotides read TGTGCCAGCACCCTTATGTCCGCGGTGAACACTGAAGCTTTCTTT. Protein sequence: CASTLMSAVNTEAFF.

The chain has TRBV30 and TRBJ1-5; the D gene is possibly TRBD1 (6 bases). The germline V gene encodes CDR1 GTSNPN and CDR2 SVGIG (reference sequence). This CDR3 region has 15 residues. Trimming took 0 bases from V and 4 from J, leaving 13 bases between them. The CDR3 coding sequence is TGTGCCTGGAGTGTGGACAGTACCCCTAATCAGCCCCAGCATTTT. It translates to CAWSVDSTPNQPQHF.

The chain combines TRBV7-3 with TRBJ1-3, with D tentatively TRBD1 (5 bases). The germline CDR1 and CDR2 sequences are SGHTA and FQGTGA. CDR3 size: 14 residues. Between the trimmed V and J ends, which lost 5 bases and 8 bases, there was a span of 16 bases. Here the CDR3 reads CASSQAGSSDTIYF. The CDR3 DNA reads as TGTGCCAGCAGCCAGGCAGGGTCGTCAGACACCATATATTTT.